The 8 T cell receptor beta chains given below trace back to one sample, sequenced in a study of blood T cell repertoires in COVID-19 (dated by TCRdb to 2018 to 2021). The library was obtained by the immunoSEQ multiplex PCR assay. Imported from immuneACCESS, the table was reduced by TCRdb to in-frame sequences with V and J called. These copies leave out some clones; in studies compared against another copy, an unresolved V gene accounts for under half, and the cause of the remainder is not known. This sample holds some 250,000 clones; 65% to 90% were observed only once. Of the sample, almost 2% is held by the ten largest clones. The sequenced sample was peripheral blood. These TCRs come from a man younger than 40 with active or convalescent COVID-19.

The CDR3 DNA reads TGTGCCAGCAGCCACACGGGTATAGGTAGCGGGGGCTACAATGAGCAGTTCTTC. Translation: CASSHTGIGSGGYNEQFF. This chain uses TRBV7-9 with TRBJ2-1; TRBD2 agrees at 9 bases. Germline lookup yields CDR1 SEHNR and CDR2 FQNEAQ (reference sequence). V dropped 5 bases and J dropped 3; count of bases not matched to a gene: 14. CDR3 size: 18 residues.

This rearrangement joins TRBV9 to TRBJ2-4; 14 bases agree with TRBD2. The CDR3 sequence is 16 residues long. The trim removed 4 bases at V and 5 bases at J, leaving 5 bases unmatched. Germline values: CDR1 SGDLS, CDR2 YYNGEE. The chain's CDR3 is CASSSRTSGGQNIQYF. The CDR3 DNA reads TGTGCCAGCAGCTCACGGACTAGCGGGGGGCAAAACATTCAGTACTTC.

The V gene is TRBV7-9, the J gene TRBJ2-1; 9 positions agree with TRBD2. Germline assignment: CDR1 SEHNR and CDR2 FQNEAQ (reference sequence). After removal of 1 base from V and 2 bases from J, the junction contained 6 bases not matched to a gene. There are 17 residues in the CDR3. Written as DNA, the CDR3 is TGTGCCAGCAGCTTAGGGGTAGCGGGGGACCCCTACAATGAGCAGTTCTTC. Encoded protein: CASSLGVAGDPYNEQFF.

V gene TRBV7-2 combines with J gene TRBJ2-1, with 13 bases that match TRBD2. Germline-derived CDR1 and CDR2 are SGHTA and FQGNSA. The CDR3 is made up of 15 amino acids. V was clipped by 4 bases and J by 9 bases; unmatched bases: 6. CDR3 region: CASSSRLAGGREQFF. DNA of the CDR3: TGTGCCAGCAGCTCGCGACTAGCGGGGGGACGTGAGCAGTTCTTC.

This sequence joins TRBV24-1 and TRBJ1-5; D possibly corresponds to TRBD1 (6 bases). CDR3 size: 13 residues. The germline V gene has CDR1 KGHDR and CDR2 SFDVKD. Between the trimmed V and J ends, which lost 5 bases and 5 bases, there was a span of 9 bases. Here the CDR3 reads CATSVTGHQPQHF. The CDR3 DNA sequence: TGTGCCACCAGTGTAACAGGGCATCAGCCCCAGCATTTT.

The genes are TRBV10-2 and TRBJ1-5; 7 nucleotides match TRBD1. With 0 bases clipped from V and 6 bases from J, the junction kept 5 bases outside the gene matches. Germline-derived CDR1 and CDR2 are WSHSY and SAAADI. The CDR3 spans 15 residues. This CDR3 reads CASSESEGAGQPQHF. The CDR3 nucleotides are TGCGCCAGCAGTGAGTCCGAGGGGGCCGGTCAGCCCCAGCATTTT.

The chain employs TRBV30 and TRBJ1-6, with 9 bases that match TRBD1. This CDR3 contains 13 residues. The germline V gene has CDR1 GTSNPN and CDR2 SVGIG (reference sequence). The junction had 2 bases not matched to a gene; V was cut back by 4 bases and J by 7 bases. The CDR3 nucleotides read TGTGCCTGGATGGGACAGGGAAATTCACCCCTCCACTTT. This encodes CAWMGQGNSPLHF.

In DNA form, the CDR3 reads TGCGCCAGCAGCTTGCAGGAGGGGCGCGCTGAAGCTTTCTTT. This sequence encodes CASSLQEGRAEAFF. The chain uses TRBV5-1 and TRBJ1-1; a possible D gene is TRBD1 (5 bases). This CDR3 has 14 amino acids. V dropped 1 base and J dropped 6 bases, with 13 bases sitting between them. Germline V CDR1 and CDR2: SGHRS, YFSETQ. Filled out from reference TRBV5-1 and TRBJ1-1, the complete variable domain reads KAGVTQTPRYLIKTRGQQVTLSCSPISGHRSVSWYQQTPGQGLQFLFEYFSETQRNKGNFPGRFSGRQFSNSRSEMNVSTLELGDSALYLCASSLQEGRAEAFFGQGTRLTVV.